The clone carrying this T cell receptor beta chain was picked up a small number of times. Its antigen remains unknown. The ends lost 5 bases at V and 5 bases at J; junction bases unmatched: 9. The germline V gene has CDR1 LGHNA and CDR2 YNFKEQ. There are 15 residues in the CDR3. This sample is drawn from a study of CD8 T cells in ankylosing spondylitis. Study-wide points: Reactive arthritis synovial fluid and blood previously showed some of these motif variants. Several highly homologous variants made up a TCR beta motif that seemed to typify ankylosing spondylitis blood.

TCRdb reprocessed the 5' RACE reads via MiXCR and lists one record per CDR3 protein. The sample shows approximately 400,000 distinct CDR3 sequences, 26% of them seen only once. The sample taken for sequencing was blood, either unsorted or a sorted T cell fraction (not recorded which). This sequence was found in a male donor with ankylosing spondylitis. The chain uses TRBV4-2 and TRBJ2-1; TRBD1 aligns across 7 bases. Here the CDR3 reads CASSVGTAPDNEQFF. The CDR3 DNA sequence: TGTGCCAGCAGCGTAGGGACAGCGCCGGACAATGAGCAGTTCTTC.